This TCR beta chain was captured in a study of cytomegalovirus exposure and HLA in healthy donors (dated by TCRdb to 2016 to 2017). Regarding the study in general: According to an earlier analysis of a few hundred of the donors, some 180 million T cells yielded some 110 million unique TCR beta sequences and 250 to 350 Gb of sequence data. Roughly 300 gigabases of sequencing data and tens of millions of unique TCR sequences made up an early release that covered fewer than 650 HLA-typed donors. The genetic ancestry cluster associated with self-reported Caucasian donors included roughly four fifths of the roughly 410 genotyped donors. The study was designed to test whether signatures of past pathogen exposure could be identified by cataloging public T cell receptors. Using immunosequencing, the study profiled T cell repertoires from around 680 subjects and related those repertoires to cytomegalovirus serostatus. In addition to the first cohort of around 670 subjects, a separate validation cohort of approximately 130 different subjects was used. The study combined high-throughput TCR immunosequencing, statistical association of individual TCRs with disease status, and machine learning to predict cytomegalovirus infection status. In a later analysis, previously published TCR beta repertoires from hundreds of donors were re-analyzed and high-resolution HLA genotyping was added so that TCR occurrence patterns could be studied. The later analysis used no new phenotypic data to find candidate immune exposures, relying instead on TCR beta sequences and their occurrence across donors. In an earlier analysis of a few hundred of the donors, high-throughput TCR beta sequencing was used to judge whether each TCR beta V gene segment behaved as functional or pseudogenic. Alongside the repertoire data, information on donor age, sex, ethnicity and CMV serostatus was compiled. A later genetic analysis took genome-wide SNP genotypes for about 55% of the 666 donors and used that subset as a discovery cohort. All discovery cohort repertoires had been generated on a single sequencing platform. HLA typing included class I and class II loci at four-digit resolution. The number of donors typed differed by locus, with about 629-640 for A, B, C, DRB1 and DQB1, approximately 500 for DQA1, nearly 610 for DPA1, and some 440 for DPB1. About five DR-DQ haplotypes were handled as single units for association and clustering, since linkage in the cohort was strong. Across some 400 genotyped donors of the cohort, an average of 235,054 unique TCR beta nucleotide sequences per donor were sequenced, and 15% to 20% of those sequences were non-productive. Study-wide conclusions, independent of this receptor: Most TCR sequences were observed very rarely across donors, whereas some public TCRs were present in many individuals. Only TCR beta chains were sequenced in this cohort, and the absence of alpha or paired-chain data limited detectable features. A later analysis found that TCR association rates varied across HLA loci, with DRB1 alleles showing the most associated TCRs and HLA-C alleles the fewest. For the cohort, immune exposure information was limited to CMV serostatus. The presence/absence analyses assumed that sequencing depth was roughly uniform across donors, and that assumption may not be true. In a later analysis, about 16,000 TCR beta sequences were associated with specific HLA alleles at a false discovery rate of 0.05. Cytomegalovirus status was reported to be diagnosed by the classifier with high specificity and sensitivity in both the original and validation cohorts. A cluster of highly shared sequence variants was judged likely to represent a technical artifact of the sequencing pipeline. In vitro tests confirmed that a few of the cytomegalovirus-associated TCR beta chains recognize cytomegalovirus antigens. Broadly in line with IMGT annotations, most TCR beta V segments showed up in productive rearrangements about 87% or about 30% of the time in an earlier analysis of several hundred of the donors. Linkage disequilibrium might explain the correlated functional status among segregating V segments, but an unknown experimental factor could not be excluded. Some IMGT-functional V segments, including TRBV6-2 and TRBV6-3, could not be told apart with the 87-base-pair reads, so those segments were excluded. Assigning TCR associations to individual alleles was difficult when HLA alleles, especially DR and DQ, strongly co-occurred. In a later analysis, most CMV-associated TCR beta chains were found to appear HLA-restricted, with HLA associations seemingly driven largely by CMV exposure. It was suggested by the authors that the approach could potentially be generalized to other disease states and immunological phenotypes. A later analysis found that HLA-associated TCR beta chains were more clonally expanded and had lower generation probabilities than equally common non-associated chains. In a later genetic analysis, fewer N-insertions in productive TCRs were reported among donors in an Asian-associated ancestry cluster than the roughly 640-donor mean. According to a later analysis, parvovirus B19, influenza, CMV and Epstein-Barr virus appeared linked to several top co-occurrence clusters. Because counts were too low, fewer than 20 rarely observed V segments, including chromosome 9 orphons, were excluded from the earlier analysis of under 650 of the donors. HLA typing was unavailable for some donors at each locus, so association tests used only the typed subset. A total of about 150 TCR beta chains were listed by the study as associated with cytomegalovirus. A further reported finding was that TCR beta sequences accurately predicted the HLA-A and HLA-B alleles for most subjects in the first cohort. In a later genetic analysis, a missense DCLRE1C variant was associated with V-gene and J-gene trimming of TCR beta chains, and the association was replicated in an independent cohort.

From a lookup of the germline V gene, CDR1 and CDR2 are SNHLY and FYNNEI. The germline ends are 9 bases apart after V is trimmed by 6 bases and J by 6 bases. Reading from cysteine to phenylalanine, the CDR3 counts 12 amino acids. The DNA shown is the 36-base CDR3, in frame from base 1. A note on this clone: Its antigen remains undetermined.

In total, approximately 610 healthy bone marrow donors made up the cohort. At the time of sampling, all cohort members were nominally healthy, though unrecorded immune exposures were likely present. The donor was CMV seronegative and belonged to the group of 320 or so seronegative cohort members. A peripheral blood sample was provided by each donor, and peripheral blood mononuclear cells were used for TCR beta sequencing. The Qiagen DNeasy Blood Extraction Kit was used to extract genomic DNA from the blood cell samples. Receptor amplification or capture employed the immunoSEQ multiplex PCR assay. A mixture of 60 forward primers for TCR Vbeta segments and 13 reverse primers for TCR Jbeta segments was used in the multiplex PCR. The CDR3 region of rearranged TCR beta genes was amplified from genomic DNA with a multiplex PCR assay. The Illumina HiSeq System was used to sequence the amplified TCR beta libraries as 87-base-pair reads. Per the original workflow: Across the 700 or so repertoires, a later analysis counted 60 million to 90 million unique TCR beta chains, 9.5 million to 13 million of which were shared by at least two donors. To remove PCR and sequencing errors, raw reads were error-corrected and collapsed into unique sequences using a nearest-neighbor algorithm that merged closely related sequences. To assign V, D and J gene segments, CDR3 sequences were aligned to IMGT reference sequences. Each retained sequence needed at least a six-nucleotide match to both a V gene segment and a J gene segment. Rearrangements were classified as productive when the CDR3 lacked stop codons and remained in frame with V and J, and all other rearrangements were classified as non-productive. CDR3 was defined by IMGT convention, running from the second conserved V-encoded cysteine to the conserved J-encoded phenylalanine. Sequences without an unambiguous match to a single V gene segment were excluded from the earlier analysis of 450 to 750 of the donors. An earlier analysis of a few hundred of the donors called V segments functional above 56.7% productive rearrangements and segregating when the between-donor standard deviation exceeded 5%. A statistical classification framework was developed to diagnose cytomegalovirus status using the catalog of TCR beta chain sequences. In a later analysis, TCR nucleotide sequences were compared against IMGT/GENE-DB human TR gene sequences so that V and J genes could be assigned. The TCRdist pipeline was used in a later analysis to assign CDR3 sequences and most-parsimonious VDJ recombination scenarios. In a later analysis, each TCR beta chain was defined by its CDR3 amino acid sequence together with its V-gene family, and reads without a unique V-gene family were excluded. To address suspected cross-contamination and a sequencing artifact, a later analysis removed around 600 highly shared, low-generation-probability nucleotide sequences. A later analysis calculated a clonal expansion index for each public chain from normalized within-repertoire ranks of inferred template counts. In a later analysis, generation probabilities were computed using a VDJ recombination model fitted to out-of-frame rearrangements, and the results were checked against IGoR. A later analysis scored TCR-TCR, TCR-HLA and TCR-CMV co-occurrence with hypergeometric tests, applying a repertoire-size bias correction to TCR pairs. A later analysis estimated false discovery rates by permuting HLA or CMV assignments 20 times. In a later analysis, co-occurring TCRs were grouped using DBSCAN, and TCRdist sequence similarity was added for clustering within HLA-allele-positive subsets. Repertoires with fewer than 30,000 or more than 120,000 public chains, plus five repertoires with anomalous nucleotide sharing, were excluded from co-occurrence clustering. This immuneACCESS table, as held by TCRdb, lists in-frame sequences with V and J called but not all clones. Of the missing ones, under half trace to an unresolved V gene in checked studies; the others have no known cause. That table supplies the V and J calls and clone size; D and trimming were determined from the DNA. The sample table records 100,000 to 150,000 clones. The ten largest account for more than 0.9% of the sample.

The V and J segments used are TRBV2 and TRBJ1-5, with no reliable assignment of the D segment. This clonotype was sampled from a man between 18 and 29 years old in good health and CMV-seronegative. Material: PBMCs. The bases are TGTGCCAGCAGGCGTGGTGGTCAGCCCCAGCATTTT. Its product reads: CASRRGGQPQHF.